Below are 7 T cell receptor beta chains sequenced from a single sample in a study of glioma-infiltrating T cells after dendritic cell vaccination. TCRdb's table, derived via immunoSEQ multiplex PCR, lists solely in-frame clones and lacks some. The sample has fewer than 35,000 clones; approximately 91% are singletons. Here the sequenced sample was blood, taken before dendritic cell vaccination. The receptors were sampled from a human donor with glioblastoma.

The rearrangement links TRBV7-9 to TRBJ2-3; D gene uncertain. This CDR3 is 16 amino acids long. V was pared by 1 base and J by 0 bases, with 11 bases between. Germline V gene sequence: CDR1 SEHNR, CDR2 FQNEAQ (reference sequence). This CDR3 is CASSLGVNPSTDTQYF. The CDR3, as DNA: TGTGCCAGCAGCTTAGGCGTTAACCCTAGCACAGATACGCAGTATTTT.

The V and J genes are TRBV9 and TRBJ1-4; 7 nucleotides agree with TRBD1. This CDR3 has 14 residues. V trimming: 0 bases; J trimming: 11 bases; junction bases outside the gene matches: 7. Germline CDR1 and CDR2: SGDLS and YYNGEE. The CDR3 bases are TGTGCCAGCAGCGTAGGACAGGGTCAGAAGAAACTGTTTTTT. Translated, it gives CASSVGQGQKKLFF.

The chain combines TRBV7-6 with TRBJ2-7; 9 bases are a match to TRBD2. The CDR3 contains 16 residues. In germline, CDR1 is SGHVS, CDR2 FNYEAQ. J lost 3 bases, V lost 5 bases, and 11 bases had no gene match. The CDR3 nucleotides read TGTGCCAGCAGCCCAGGTTCCCCTAGCGGGAACTACGAGCAGTACTTC. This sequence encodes CASSPGSPSGNYEQYF.

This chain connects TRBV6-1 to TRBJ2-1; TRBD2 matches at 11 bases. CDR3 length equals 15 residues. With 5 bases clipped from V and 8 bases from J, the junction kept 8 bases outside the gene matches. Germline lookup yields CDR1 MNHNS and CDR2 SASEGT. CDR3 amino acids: CASSPASGGNYEQFF. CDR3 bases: TGTGCCAGCAGTCCGGCTAGCGGGGGGAACTATGAGCAGTTCTTC.

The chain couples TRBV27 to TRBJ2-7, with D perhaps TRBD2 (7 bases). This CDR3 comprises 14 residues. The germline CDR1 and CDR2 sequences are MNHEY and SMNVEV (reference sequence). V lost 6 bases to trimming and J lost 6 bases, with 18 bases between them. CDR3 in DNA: TGTGCCAGCAGATTTGGGGGGGCAATCGCCGAGCAGTACTTC. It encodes CASRFGGAIAEQYF.

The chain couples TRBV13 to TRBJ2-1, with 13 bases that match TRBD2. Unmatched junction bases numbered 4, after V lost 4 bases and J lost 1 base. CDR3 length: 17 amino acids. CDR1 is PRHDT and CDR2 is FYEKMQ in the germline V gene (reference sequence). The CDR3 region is CASSSGLAGVSYNEQFF. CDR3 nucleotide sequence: TGTGCCAGCAGCTCTGGACTAGCGGGAGTATCCTACAATGAGCAGTTCTTC.

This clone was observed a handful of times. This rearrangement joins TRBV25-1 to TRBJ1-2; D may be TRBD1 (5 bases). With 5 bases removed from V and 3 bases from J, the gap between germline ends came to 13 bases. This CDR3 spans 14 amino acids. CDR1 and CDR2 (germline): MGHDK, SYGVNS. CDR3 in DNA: TGTGCCAGCAGTCGTGCCGGGGGAGACTATGGCTACACCTTC. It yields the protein CASSRAGGDYGYTF.